This T cell receptor (beta chain) emerged from a study of blood T cell repertoires in COVID-19. On the study more broadly: Sites across the United States, Italy and Spain contributed samples from acute and convalescent COVID-19.

Data came from immunoSEQ multiplex PCR; TCRdb stores just in-frame clones and leaves some out. The table lists some 320,000 clones, more than 90% of them singletons. Donors of Cohort 3 who recovered were those that had two negative PCRs, clearance, or symptom resolution. The V gene lost 1 base and the J gene lost 7 bases, with 16 bases spanning the gap. The CDR3 runs 15 residues. Germline V CDR1 and CDR2: SNHLY, FYNNEI. Specimen: PBMCs or T cells enriched from blood (not recorded which). This clonotype was sampled from a man in his 60s who had recovered from COVID-19. The chain couples TRBV2 to TRBJ2-5; the D gene is possibly TRBD2 (5 bases). CDR3 loop: CASSEGTRTSGTQYF. As DNA, the CDR3 is TGTGCCAGCAGTGAAGGGACCCGAACAAGCGGGACCCAGTACTTC.